This T cell receptor (beta chain) derives from a study of T cell changes during pregnancy in multiple sclerosis (dated 2019 in TCRdb). With regard to the full study: The study examined how the T cell repertoire changed over the course of pregnancy in women with multiple sclerosis.

This clone was picked up a small number of times. This clone's antigen is unknown. One base away there is no much larger clone; base qualities are not given. Inclusive of the bounding cysteine and phenylalanine, the CDR3 is 13 residues long. Only CDR3 DNA is held: 39 bases, read in frame from base 1. V was cut back by 3 bases and J by 3 bases, leaving a gap of 5 bases between them. From the germline V gene, CDR1 is SGHVS and CDR2 is FQNEAQ. The receptor library was made with the immunoSEQ multiplex PCR assay. TCRdb limited this immuneACCESS table to in-frame rearrangements with V and J called. A share of clones is missing; checked studies link under half to unresolved V genes, and the rest is unexplained. Counted in this sample were 110,000 or so clones; approximately 94% of them appeared once. Of the sample, less than 7.5% is held by the ten largest clones.

This sequence was found in a female donor with multiple sclerosis, enrolled in a pregnancy study. The sample in question was peripheral blood, obtained before pregnancy. Recombination joined TRBV7-8 with TRBJ1-4; the D gene identity is not certain. The nucleotide sequence reads as follows: TGTGCCAGCAGCTTTTCTCCTAATGAAAAACTGTTTTTT. Its protein is CASSFSPNEKLFF. The CDR3 plus the reference TRBV7-8 and TRBJ1-4 genes for the other parts give the full variable domain: GAGVSQSPRYKVAKRGQDVALRCDPISGHVSLFWYQQALGQGPEFLTYFQNEAQLDKSGLPSDRFFAERPEGSVSTLKIQRTQQEDSAVYLCASSFSPNEKLFFGSGTQLSVL.